The TCR beta chain under discussion was sequenced for a study of blood T cells in healthy people across ages. The germline V gene encodes CDR1 SNHLY and CDR2 FYNNEI. CDR3 length: 15 residues. J lost 4 bases, V lost 6 bases, and 5 bases had no gene match. Primers used in a second PCR of roughly 7 to 12 cycles were a sample-barcoded 5' primer and a J-beta primer mix. Via MiXCR, TCRdb re-called the 5' RACE reads, giving one row per CDR3 protein. The sample has roughly 860,000 distinct CDR3 sequences, roughly 60% seen once. The TCR originated in a man aged 25 to 45 in good health. The V call is TRBV2, the J call TRBJ2-1, with 11 positions matching TRBD2. The sample consisted of blood. The CDR3 is CASRAGTSGYNEQFF. The CDR3, as DNA: TGTGCCAGCAGAGCAGGGACTAGCGGTTACAATGAGCAGTTCTTC.